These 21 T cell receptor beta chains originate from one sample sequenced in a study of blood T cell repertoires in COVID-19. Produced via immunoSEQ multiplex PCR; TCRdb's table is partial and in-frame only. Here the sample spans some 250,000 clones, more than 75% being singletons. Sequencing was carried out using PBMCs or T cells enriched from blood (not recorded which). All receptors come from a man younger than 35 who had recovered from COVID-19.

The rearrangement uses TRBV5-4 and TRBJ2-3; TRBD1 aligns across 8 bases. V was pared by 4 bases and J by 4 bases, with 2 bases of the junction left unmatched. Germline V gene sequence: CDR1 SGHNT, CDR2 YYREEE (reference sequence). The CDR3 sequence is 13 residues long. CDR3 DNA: TGTGCCAGCAGCCCGGACAGGGCAGATACGCAGTATTTT. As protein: CASSPDRADTQYF. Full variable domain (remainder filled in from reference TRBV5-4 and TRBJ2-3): ETGVTQSPTHLIKTRGQQVTLRCSSQSGHNTVSWYQQALGQGPQFIFQYYREEENGRGNFPPRFSGLQFPNYSSELNVNALELDDSALYLCASSPDRADTQYFGPGTRLTVL.

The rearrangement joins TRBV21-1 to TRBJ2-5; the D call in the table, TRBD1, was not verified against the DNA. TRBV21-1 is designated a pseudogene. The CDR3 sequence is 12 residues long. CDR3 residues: CASSPTGETQYF. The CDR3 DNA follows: TGTGCCAGCAGCCCGACAGGGGAGACCCAGTACTTC.

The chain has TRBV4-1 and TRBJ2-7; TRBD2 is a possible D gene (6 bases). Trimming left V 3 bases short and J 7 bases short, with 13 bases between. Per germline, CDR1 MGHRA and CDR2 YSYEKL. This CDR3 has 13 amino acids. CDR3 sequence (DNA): TGCGCCAGCAGCCAGGCCAGTGGGGGGGAGCAGTACTTC. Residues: CASSQASGGEQYF.

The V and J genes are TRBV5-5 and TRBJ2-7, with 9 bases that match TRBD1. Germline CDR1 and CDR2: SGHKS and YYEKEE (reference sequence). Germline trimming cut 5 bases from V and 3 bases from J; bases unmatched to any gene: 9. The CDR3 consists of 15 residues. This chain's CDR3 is CASSYRQGGIYEQYF. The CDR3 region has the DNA TGTGCCAGCAGTTACCGACAGGGGGGGATCTACGAGCAGTACTTC.

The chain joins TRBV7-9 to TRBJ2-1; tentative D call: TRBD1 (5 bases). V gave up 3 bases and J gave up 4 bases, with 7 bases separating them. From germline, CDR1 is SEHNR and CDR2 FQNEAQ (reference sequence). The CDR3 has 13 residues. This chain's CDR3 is CASSLRQYNEQFF. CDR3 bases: TGTGCCAGCAGCTTGAGACAGTACAATGAGCAGTTCTTC.

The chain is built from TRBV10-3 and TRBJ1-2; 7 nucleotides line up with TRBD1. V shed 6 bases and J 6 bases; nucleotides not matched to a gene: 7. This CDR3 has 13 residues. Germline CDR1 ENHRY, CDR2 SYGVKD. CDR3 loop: CAIRRQGTNGYTF. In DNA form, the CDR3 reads TGTGCCATCAGAAGACAGGGCACGAATGGCTACACCTTC.

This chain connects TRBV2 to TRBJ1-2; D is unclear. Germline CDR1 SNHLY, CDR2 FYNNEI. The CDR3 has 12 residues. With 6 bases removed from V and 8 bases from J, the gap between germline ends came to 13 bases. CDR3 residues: CASSAGPGGYTF. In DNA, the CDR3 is TGTGCCAGCAGCGCGGGCCCGGGGGGCTACACCTTC.

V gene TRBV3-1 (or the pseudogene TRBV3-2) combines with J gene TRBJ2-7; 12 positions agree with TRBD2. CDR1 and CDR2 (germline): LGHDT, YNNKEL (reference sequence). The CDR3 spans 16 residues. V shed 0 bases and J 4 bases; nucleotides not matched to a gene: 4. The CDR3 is CASSQESSGRGYEQYF. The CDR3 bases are TGTGCCAGCAGCCAAGAGTCTAGCGGGAGGGGATACGAGCAGTACTTC.

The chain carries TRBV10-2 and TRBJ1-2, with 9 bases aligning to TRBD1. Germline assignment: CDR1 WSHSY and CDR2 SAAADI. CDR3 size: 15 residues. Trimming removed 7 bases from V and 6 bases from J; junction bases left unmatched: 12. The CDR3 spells CASTTLGTGGNGYTF. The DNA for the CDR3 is TGCGCCAGCACCACGCTGGGAACAGGGGGCAATGGCTACACCTTC.

For the CDR3, the DNA is TGTGCCAGCTCACCCGCAACAGGGGGTGAAAAACTGTTTTTT. Translating gives CASSPATGGEKLFF. V is TRBV18 and J is TRBJ1-4, with 8 bases matching TRBD1. With V trimmed by 3 bases and J by 7 bases, 4 bases remained unmatched. Germline V CDR1 and CDR2: KGHSH, LQKENI. The CDR3 contains 14 residues.

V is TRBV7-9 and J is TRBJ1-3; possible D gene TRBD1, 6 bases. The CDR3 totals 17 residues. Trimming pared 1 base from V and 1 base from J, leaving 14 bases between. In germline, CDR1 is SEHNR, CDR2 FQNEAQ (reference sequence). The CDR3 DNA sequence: TGTGCCAGCAGCTTAGAGGGGGAAGGCAATTCTGGAAACACCATATATTTT. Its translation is CASSLEGEGNSGNTIYF.

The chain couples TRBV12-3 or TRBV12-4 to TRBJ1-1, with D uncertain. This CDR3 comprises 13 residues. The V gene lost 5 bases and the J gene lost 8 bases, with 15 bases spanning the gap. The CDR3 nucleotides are TGTGCCAGCAGTCCAAACGGGGTCTGGGAAGCTTTCTTT. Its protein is CASSPNGVWEAFF.

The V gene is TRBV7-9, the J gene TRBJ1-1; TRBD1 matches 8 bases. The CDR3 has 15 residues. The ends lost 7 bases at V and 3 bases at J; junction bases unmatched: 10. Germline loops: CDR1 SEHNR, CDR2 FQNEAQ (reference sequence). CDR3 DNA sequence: TGTGCCAGCACCGACACGCAGACAGGGGACACTGAAGCTTTCTTT. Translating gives CASTDTQTGDTEAFF.

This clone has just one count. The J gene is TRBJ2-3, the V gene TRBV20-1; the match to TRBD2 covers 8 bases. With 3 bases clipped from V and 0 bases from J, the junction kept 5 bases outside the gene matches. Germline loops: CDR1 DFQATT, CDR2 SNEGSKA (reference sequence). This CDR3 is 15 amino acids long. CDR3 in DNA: TGCAGTGCTAGTTTGTTAGCGGGGAGCACAGATACGCAGTATTTT. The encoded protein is CSASLLAGSTDTQYF.

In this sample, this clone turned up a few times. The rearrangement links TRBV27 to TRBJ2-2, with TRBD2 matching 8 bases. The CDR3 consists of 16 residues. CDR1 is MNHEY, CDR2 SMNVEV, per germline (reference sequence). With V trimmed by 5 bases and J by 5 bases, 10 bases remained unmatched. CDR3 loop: CASSPSTGRVTGELFF. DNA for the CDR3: TGTGCCAGCAGTCCCTCCACCGGGAGGGTAACCGGGGAGCTGTTTTTT.

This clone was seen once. CDR3: CASSYRTGTTYEQYF. The CDR3, as DNA: TGTGCCAGCAGTTACCGGACAGGAACCACCTACGAGCAGTACTTC. The chain employs TRBV28 and TRBJ2-7; 7 nucleotides match TRBD1. Unmatched junction bases numbered 8, after V lost 4 bases and J lost 2 bases. Germline values: CDR1 MDHEN, CDR2 SYDVKM. This CDR3 has 15 amino acids. Combining the CDR3 with reference TRBV28 and TRBJ2-7 gives the whole variable domain DVKVTQSSRYLVKRTGEKVFLECVQDMDHENMFWYRQDPGLGLRLIYFSYDVKMKEKGDIPEGYSVSREKKERFSLILESASTNQTSMYLCASSYRTGTTYEQYFGPGTRLTVT.

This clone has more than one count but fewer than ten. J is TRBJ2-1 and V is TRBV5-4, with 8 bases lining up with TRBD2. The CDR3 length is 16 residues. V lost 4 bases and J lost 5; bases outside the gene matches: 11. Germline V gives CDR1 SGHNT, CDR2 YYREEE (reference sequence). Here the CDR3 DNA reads TGTGCCAGCAGCGCATCTAGCGGGCGCAATAACAATGAGCAGTTCTTC. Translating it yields CASSASSGRNNNEQFF.

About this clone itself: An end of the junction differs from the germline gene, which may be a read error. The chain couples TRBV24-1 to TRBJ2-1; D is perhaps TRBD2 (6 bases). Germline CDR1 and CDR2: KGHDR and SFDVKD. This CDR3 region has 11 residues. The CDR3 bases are TGTGCCACCAGTGACAAAGTATGGGAGGTCTTC. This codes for CATSDKVWEVF.

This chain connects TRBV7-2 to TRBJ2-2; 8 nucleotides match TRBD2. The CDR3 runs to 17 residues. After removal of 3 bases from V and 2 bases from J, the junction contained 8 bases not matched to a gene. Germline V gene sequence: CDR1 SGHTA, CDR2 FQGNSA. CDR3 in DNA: TGTGCCAGCAGCTTCTACCTAGCGGGCACCAACACCGGGGAGCTGTTTTTT. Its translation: CASSFYLAGTNTGELFF. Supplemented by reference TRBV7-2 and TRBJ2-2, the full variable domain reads GAGVSQSPSNKVTEKGKDVELRCDPISGHTALYWYRQSLGQGLEFLIYFQGNSAPDKSGLPSDRFSAERTGGSVSTLTIQRTQQEDSAVYLCASSFYLAGTNTGELFFGEGSRLTVL.

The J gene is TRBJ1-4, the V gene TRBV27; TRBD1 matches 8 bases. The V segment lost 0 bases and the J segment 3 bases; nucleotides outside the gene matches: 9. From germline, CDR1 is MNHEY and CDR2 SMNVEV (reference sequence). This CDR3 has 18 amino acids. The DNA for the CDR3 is TGTGCCAGCAGTTTATCTCGGCAGGGGGCTGGGGCTAATGAAAAACTGTTTTTT. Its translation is CASSLSRQGAGANEKLFF.

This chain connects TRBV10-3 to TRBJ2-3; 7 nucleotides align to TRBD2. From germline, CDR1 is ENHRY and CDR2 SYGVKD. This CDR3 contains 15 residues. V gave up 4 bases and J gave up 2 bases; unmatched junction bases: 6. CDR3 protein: CAISVAGGVTDTQYF. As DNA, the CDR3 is TGTGCCATCAGTGTAGCGGGTGGGGTCACAGATACGCAGTATTTT.